The T cell receptor beta chain described here comes from a study of control samples from healthy donors and cancer patients. Produced via immunoSEQ multiplex PCR; TCRdb's table is partial and in-frame only. Altogether 100,000 to 150,000 clones are present, roughly 90% being singletons, with the ten largest covering more than 6.5%. Per the germline V gene, CDR1 is LNHDA and CDR2 is SQIVND (reference sequence). V lost 7 bases and J lost 6, with 18 bases in between. The CDR3 extends over 14 amino acids. This receptor was obtained from a man in his fifties with head and neck cancer. The chain is built from TRBV19 and TRBJ1-1, with D maybe TRBD1 (5 bases). The sequencing input was PBMCs. CDR3 residues: CASTPVGSRAEAFF. In DNA form, the CDR3 reads TGTGCCAGTACCCCGGTGGGTTCCAGGGCTGAAGCTTTCTTT.